A selection of T cell receptor beta chains follows, all from one sample in a study of T cell responses to AZD1222 COVID-19 vaccine. The assay was immunoSEQ multiplex PCR, and TCRdb's table has in-frame clones only and misses some. The table shows some 150,000 clones, with over 75% occurring only once. The specimen comprised peripheral blood, sampled on day 0 of AZD1222 vaccination. The receptors derive from an adult in good health. Each CDR3 is given with its conserved first and last residue. Each record gives: J gene, V gene, CDR3 protein.

TRBJ2-2 | TRBV29-1 | CSVEGAGELFF
TRBJ1-6 | TRBV5-1 | CASSLGYGDSPLHF
TRBJ2-1 | TRBV5-1 | CASSKRGRAIEQFF
TRBJ1-3 | TRBV5-5 | CASKMGGTIYF
TRBJ1-2 | TRBV6-5 | CASSYTVGRGNYGYTF
TRBJ2-1 | TRBV2 | CASSQLAGNVNEQFF
TRBJ1-3 | TRBV7-8 | CASSSPGQPGGNTIYF
TRBJ2-1 | TRBV5-1 | CASSLAAAVSYNEQFF
TRBJ1-2 | TRBV29-1 | CSVELAHGQGDGYTF
TRBJ1-2 | TRBV5-5 | CASSFRGPYGYTF
TRBJ1-1 | TRBV11-2 | CASSQTGPWFNTEAFF
TRBJ1-1 | TRBV10-3 | CAISYRDRGNTEAFF
TRBJ1-5 | TRBV28 | CASRPQGGLTQPQHF
TRBJ1-5 | TRBV5-5 | CASSSRQDMRQPQHF
TRBJ2-7 | TRBV28 | CASSPGGPLEQYF
TRBJ1-4 | TRBV4-1 | CASSQRGLNEKLFF
TRBJ1-5 | TRBV6-6 | CASSYLDGRSAQHF
TRBJ2-3 | TRBV7-6 | CASSLGTGRGTDTQYF
TRBJ2-2 | TRBV5-6 | CASSLLTGELFF
TRBJ1-5 | TRBV2 | CASGLSPMGGESNQPQHF
TRBJ1-5 | TRBV7-8 | CASSPGRGRNQPQHF
TRBJ1-1 | TRBV4-1 | CASSHRTGDSEAFF
TRBJ2-3 | TRBV12-3/TRBV12-4 | CASSFSTDTQYF
TRBJ2-7 | TRBV18 | CASSPRLAGGAPYEQYF
TRBJ1-1 | TRBV27 | CASSSLSKNTEAFF
TRBJ2-1 | TRBV2 | CASRGSMLGNEQFF
TRBJ2-7 | TRBV11-2 | CASSLRSNSPYEQYF
TRBJ2-7 | TRBV6-1 | CASSELPVGYEQYF
TRBJ1-5 | TRBV30 | CAWSRGEGVNQPQHF
TRBJ2-2 | TRBV29-1 | CSARDQGELFF
TRBJ2-7 | TRBV6-2/TRBV6-3 | CASSYSLRGGGEQYF
TRBJ2-7 | TRBV7-7 | CASSERQGPSYEQYF
TRBJ2-5 | TRBV9 | CASSVVLAGARETQYF
TRBJ2-7 | TRBV7-8 | CASSFGASGRHSYEQYF
TRBJ1-2 | TRBV15 | CATSRETLRGRSGYTF
TRBJ2-2 | TRBV6-4 | CASSDAGAHTGELFF
TRBJ1-2 | TRBV10-1 | CASSRDPTNYGYTF
TRBJ1-4 | TRBV30 | CAWSLGGPTHYEKEKLFF
TRBJ1-4 | TRBV6-5 | CASSYGLGGHEKLFF
TRBJ2-3 | TRBV7-2 | CASSLMPLLAGNTDTQYF
TRBJ2-2 | TRBV2 | CASSESPVWDTGELFF
TRBJ2-7 | TRBV4-1 | CASSSSVQGSEQYF
TRBJ1-5 | TRBV18 | CASSPRDRRSNQPQHF
TRBJ2-2 | TRBV6-5 | CASSYLPGQGTGELFF
TRBJ2-3 | TRBV9 | CASSEISGAATDTQYF
TRBJ1-2 | TRBV18 | CASSPPGGRAGYTF
TRBJ2-2 | TRBV5-4 | CASSTGGGGTGELFF
TRBJ1-1 | TRBV7-2 | CASSPNGVNTEAFF
TRBJ1-1 | TRBV19 | CASSTDLRPPNTEAFF